This T cell receptor beta chain was sequenced in a study of identical twins. MiXCR was run by TCRdb on the 5' RACE reads, yielding one entry per CDR3 protein. The sample contains roughly 1.6 million distinct CDR3 sequences, under 35% of which appear only once. Trimming removed 2 bases from V and 2 bases from J, with 8 bases in between. CDR3 length: 13 amino acids. Germline CDR1 is SGHDT and CDR2 is YYEEEE. This clonotype originated in a newborn girl in good health. Sequenced input: cord blood. The chain combines TRBV5-6 with TRBJ2-7; D is unclear. The CDR3 coding sequence is TGTGCCAGCAGCTTCTTTTCCACCTACGAGCAGTACTTC. Translating it yields CASSFFSTYEQYF.